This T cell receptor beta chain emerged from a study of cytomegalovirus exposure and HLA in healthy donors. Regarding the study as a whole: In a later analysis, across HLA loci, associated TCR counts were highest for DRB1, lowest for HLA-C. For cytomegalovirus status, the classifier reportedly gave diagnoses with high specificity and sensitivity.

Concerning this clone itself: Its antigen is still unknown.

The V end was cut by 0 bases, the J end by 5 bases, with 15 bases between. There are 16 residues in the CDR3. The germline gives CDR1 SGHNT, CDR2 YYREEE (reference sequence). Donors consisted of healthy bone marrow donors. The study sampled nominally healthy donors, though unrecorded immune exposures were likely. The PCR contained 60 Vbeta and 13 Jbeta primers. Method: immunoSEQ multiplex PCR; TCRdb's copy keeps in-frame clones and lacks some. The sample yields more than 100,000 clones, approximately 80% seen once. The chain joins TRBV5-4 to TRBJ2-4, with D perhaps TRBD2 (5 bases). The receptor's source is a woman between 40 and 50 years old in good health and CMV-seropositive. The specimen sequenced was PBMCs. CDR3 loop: CASSLGITTGENIQYF. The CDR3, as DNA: TGTGCCAGCAGCTTGGGGATCACAACCGGGGAAAACATTCAGTACTTC.